The source of this TCR beta chain is a study of blood T cells in healthy people across ages. Germline CDR1 and CDR2: DFQATT and SNEGSKA (reference sequence). Trimming pared 4 bases from V and 0 bases from J, leaving 19 bases between. The CDR3 contains 18 residues. Alongside a J-beta primer mix, a sample-barcoded 5' primer served in a second PCR lasting roughly 6 to 11 cycles. The template-switch adaptor, which had 12 random nucleotides, put a tag on each cDNA molecule. The study obtained at least 3 million CDR3-containing paired-end reads from every sample. One entry per CDR3 protein, called by TCRdb with MiXCR from the 5' RACE reads. The sample yields 700,000 or so distinct CDR3 sequences, around two fifths seen once.

The sequence was collected from a man older than 75 in good health. The chain carries TRBV20-1 and TRBJ2-6, with a possible D match to TRBD2 (6 bases). The sample consisted of blood. The CDR3 is CSAMKGTGLNSGANVLTF. The CDR3 DNA reads as TGCAGTGCTATGAAGGGAACGGGACTCAACTCTGGGGCCAACGTCCTGACTTTC.